Given below is one T cell receptor beta chain in context. CDR3 length: 12 residues. Germline CDR1 and CDR2: SGHVS and FQNEAQ. V was clipped by 2 bases and J by 9 bases, with 10 bases between them. This record comes from a study of response to subunit inactivated influenza vaccine. One entry per CDR3 protein results from TCRdb running MiXCR on the RT-PCR reads. The table has hundreds of thousands of distinct CDR3 sequences, under 9% seen once. The material was PBMCs from blood, obtained around 25 months after vaccination. The J gene is TRBJ2-5, the V gene TRBV7-8; D gene uncertain. This sequence was found in a man aged 45-69 years who received an inactivated influenza vaccine. CDR3 loop: CASSLWGEAQYF. For the CDR3, the DNA is TGTGCCAGCAGCTTATGGGGTGAGGCCCAGTACTTC.